What follows are 30 T cell receptor beta chains derived from one specimen sequenced in a study of blood T cell repertoires in COVID-19. TCRdb's table, derived via immunoSEQ multiplex PCR, lists solely in-frame clones and lacks some. This table has about 210,000 clones, approximately 84% appearing once. Sample: peripheral blood. These TCRs come from a woman aged 45-65 years with active or convalescent COVID-19.

The J gene is TRBJ1-6, the V gene TRBV19; 7 nucleotides align to TRBD1. Germline V lookup: CDR1 LNHDA, CDR2 SQIVND (reference sequence). The CDR3 covers 15 residues. The V and J ends lost 9 bases and 4 bases, in that order; junction bases with no gene match: 9. The CDR3 reads CASADSGQYNSPLHF. CDR3 bases: TGTGCCAGCGCCGACTCGGGACAGTATAATTCACCCCTCCACTTT.

CDR3 in amino acids: CATSEASGRSEQFF. For the CDR3, the DNA is TGTGCCACCAGTGAAGCTAGCGGGAGGAGTGAGCAGTTCTTC. V and J are TRBV24-1 and TRBJ2-1; 11 bases are a match to TRBD2. The CDR3 spans 14 residues. With V trimmed by 4 bases and J by 9 bases, 4 bases remained unmatched. Germline assignment: CDR1 KGHDR and CDR2 SFDVKD.

The rearrangement links TRBV2 to TRBJ1-6; TRBD1 might be the D (5 bases). Trimming took off 4 bases at V and 14 bases at J, with 15 bases between the two ends. The germline CDR1 and CDR2 sequences are SNHLY and FYNNEI. This CDR3 has 13 residues. CDR3 loop: CASSAGDFLALHF. Written as DNA, the CDR3 is TGTGCCAGCAGTGCGGGGGACTTCCTGGCCCTCCACTTT.

This chain links TRBV18 with TRBJ1-2; TRBD1 might be the D (5 bases). The CDR3 covers 15 residues. Germline-derived CDR1 and CDR2 are KGHSH and LQKENI. V lost 2 bases and J 0 bases, leaving 10 bases between the germline ends. CDR3 nucleotides: TGTGCCAGCTCACCAAAGCAGGGTTCTAACTATGGCTACACCTTC. Residues: CASSPKQGSNYGYTF.

This clone has just a few counts. The V gene is TRBV5-1, the J gene TRBJ2-2; 9 bases are shared with TRBD1. The germline CDR1 and CDR2 sequences are SGHRS and YFSETQ. The CDR3 runs 15 residues. Losses at the gene ends were 7 bases for V and 4 bases for J; bases not matched to a gene: 8. The CDR3 DNA reads as TGCGCCAGCGGAACAGGGGGCTCGGTCACCGGGGAGCTGTTTTTT. Translated, it gives CASGTGGSVTGELFF.

CDR3 in amino acids: CASSGRGQPQHF. DNA of the CDR3: TGTGCCAGCAGCGGCAGGGGACAGCCCCAGCATTTT. V gene TRBV3-1 (or the pseudogene TRBV3-2) combines with J gene TRBJ1-5; weak D call: TRBD1 (6 bases). V lost 5 bases and J 7 bases, leaving 9 bases between the germline ends. The CDR3 is made up of 12 amino acids. The germline gives CDR1 LGHDT, CDR2 YNNKEL (reference sequence).

The CDR3 protein is CASPPRELAGHNEQFF. The DNA for the CDR3 is TGTGCCAGCCCCCCTCGGGAGCTAGCGGGGCACAATGAGCAGTTCTTC. The chain recombines TRBV27 with TRBJ2-1; 9 bases fit TRBD2. V gave up 8 bases and J gave up 5 bases; unmatched junction bases: 13. The length of the CDR3 is 16 residues. Looked up from germline, CDR1 is MNHEY and CDR2 is SMNVEV (reference sequence).

CDR3 bases: TGTGCCAGCAGCGTAGACAGGGCGGGCACCGGGGAGCTGTTTTTT. Residues: CASSVDRAGTGELFF. The V and J genes are TRBV9 and TRBJ2-2; D is possibly TRBD1 (6 bases). This CDR3 region has 15 residues. V lost 0 bases and J 4 bases, leaving 10 bases between the germline ends. CDR1 and CDR2 from the germline V gene are SGDLS and YYNGEE.

This chain's CDR3 is CASSYTLGDRGTGELFF. The CDR3 nucleotides are TGTGCCAGCAGTTATACGTTGGGGGACAGGGGAACCGGGGAGCTGTTTTTT. The V and J genes are TRBV2 and TRBJ2-2; the match to TRBD1 covers 10 bases. Per germline, CDR1 SNHLY and CDR2 FYNNEI. The J segment lost 5 bases and the V segment lost 5 bases, leaving 11 bases of the junction unmatched. The CDR3 runs 17 residues.

This chain uses TRBV5-6 with TRBJ2-1, with D hard to call. Germline-derived CDR1 and CDR2 are SGHDT and YYEEEE. The CDR3 consists of 13 residues. Trimming cost V 5 bases and J 9 bases, with 15 bases left between them. The CDR3 is CASRPAGWVEQFF. As DNA, the CDR3 is TGTGCCAGCAGGCCGGCCGGGTGGGTTGAGCAGTTCTTC.

This clone was detected once. This sequence joins TRBV5-4 and TRBJ2-7, with 10 bases lining up with TRBD2. The CDR3 sequence is 15 residues long. J was trimmed by 6 bases and V by 1 base; bases with no gene match: 7. CDR1 SGHNT and CDR2 YYREEE come from the germline V gene (reference sequence). The CDR3 region has the DNA TGTGCCAGCAGCTTGAGGCTAGCGGGAGAGGGCGAGCAGTACTTC. Protein: CASSLRLAGEGEQYF.

A few counts support this clone. The rearrangement joins TRBV7-6 to TRBJ2-2, with D uncertain. This CDR3 has 14 residues. Germline V gene sequence: CDR1 SGHVS, CDR2 FNYEAQ. Between the trimmed V and J ends, which lost 4 bases and 7 bases, there was a span of 13 bases. This CDR3 is CASSSPSVGGELFF. DNA of the CDR3: TGTGCCAGCAGCTCCCCGAGCGTGGGCGGGGAGCTGTTTTTT.

The chain is built from TRBV3-1 (or the pseudogene TRBV3-2) and TRBJ1-2, with 10 nucleotides matching TRBD1. Germline trimming cut 1 base from V and 5 bases from J; bases unmatched to any gene: 7. CDR1 LGHDT and CDR2 YNNKEL come from the germline V gene (reference sequence). The CDR3 sequence is 16 residues long. CDR3 DNA sequence: TGTGCCAGCAGCCAAGGAGCTGGACAGGGGGTGTATGGCTACACCTTC. Its protein product is CASSQGAGQGVYGYTF.

The J gene is TRBJ1-5, the V gene TRBV7-9, with TRBD1 as a possible D gene (6 bases). CDR3 size: 14 residues. Germline V lookup: CDR1 SEHNR, CDR2 FQNEAQ (reference sequence). V lost 6 bases, J lost 4 bases, and 13 bases lay in between. CDR3: CASRGGAENQPQHF. CDR3 DNA: TGTGCCAGCAGAGGGGGAGCAGAAAATCAGCCCCAGCATTTT. The variable domain in full, completed from reference TRBV7-9 and TRBJ1-5, reads DTGVSQNPRHKITKRGQNVTFRCDPISEHNRLYWYRQTLGQGPEFLTYFQNEAQLEKSRLLSDRFSAERPKGSFSTLEIQRTEQGDSAMYLCASRGGAENQPQHFGDGTRLSIL.

The chain joins TRBV6-4 to TRBJ2-1; D possibly corresponds to TRBD1 (5 bases). Deletions cut 7 bases from V and 9 bases from J, with 16 bases between. CDR3 size: 13 residues. CDR1 and CDR2 (germline): MRHNA, SNTAGT. CDR3 residues: CASNAGNQGEQFF. DNA of the CDR3: TGTGCCAGCAACGCAGGGAATCAGGGTGAGCAGTTCTTC.

The chain recombines TRBV19 with TRBJ2-2, with a tentative D call TRBD2 (6 bases). The CDR3 contains 19 residues. V lost 10 bases and J lost 1, with 28 bases in between. The germline V gene has CDR1 LNHDA and CDR2 SQIVND (reference sequence). The CDR3 nucleotides are TGTGCCACCGAGGAGGGAGCCGGGCCCCTGGGTGAGAACACCGGGGAGCTGTTTTTT. It translates to CATEEGAGPLGENTGELFF. The variable domain in full, completed from reference TRBV19 and TRBJ2-2, reads DGGITQSPKYLFRKEGQNVTLSCEQNLNHDAMYWYRQDPGQGLRLIYYSQIVNDFQKGDIAEGYSVSREKKESFPLTVTSAQKNPTAFYLCATEEGAGPLGENTGELFFGEGSRLTVL.

The V call is TRBV3-1 (or the pseudogene TRBV3-2), the J call TRBJ1-2; tentatively, D is TRBD1 (6 bases). Germline CDR1 and CDR2: LGHDT and YNNKEL (reference sequence). CDR3 length: 14 residues. Trimming cost V 7 bases and J 5 bases, with 17 bases left between them. The CDR3 protein is CASTPRGSRYGYTF. DNA for the CDR3: TGTGCCAGCACCCCGAGGGGGTCGAGGTATGGCTACACCTTC.

The chain combines TRBV19 with TRBJ2-2; D is possibly TRBD1 (5 bases). V was clipped by 6 bases and J by 4 bases, with 9 bases between them. The CDR3 spans 13 residues. In germline, CDR1 is LNHDA, CDR2 SQIVND (reference sequence). CDR3 bases: TGTGCCAGTAGGCAGGGCGGCACCGGGGAGCTGTTTTTT. Encoded protein: CASRQGGTGELFF. The whole variable domain, remainder taken from reference TRBV19 and TRBJ2-2, is DGGITQSPKYLFRKEGQNVTLSCEQNLNHDAMYWYRQDPGQGLRLIYYSQIVNDFQKGDIAEGYSVSREKKESFPLTVTSAQKNPTAFYLCASRQGGTGELFFGEGSRLTVL.

The chain joins TRBV19 to TRBJ1-5, with 10 bases fitting TRBD1. Germline assignment: CDR1 LNHDA and CDR2 SQIVND (reference sequence). Trimming cost V 8 bases and J 10 bases; bases outside gene matches: 8. The CDR3 runs to 13 residues. CDR3 nucleotide sequence: TGTGCCAGTCGGGACAGGGGCCCGGATCCCCAGCATTTT. Translated, it gives CASRDRGPDPQHF.

V and J are TRBV7-9 and TRBJ1-1, with a tentative D call TRBD1 (5 bases). This CDR3 region has 14 residues. From germline, CDR1 is SEHNR and CDR2 FQNEAQ (reference sequence). The V end was cut by 4 bases, the J end by 1 base, with 10 bases between. CDR3 DNA sequence: TGTGCCAGCAGCTCGAGACAGAAGAACACTGAAGCTTTCTTT. Its translation is CASSSRQKNTEAFF.

V and J are TRBV3-1 (or the pseudogene TRBV3-2) and TRBJ2-2; D remains unclear. Looked up from germline, CDR1 is LGHDT and CDR2 is YNNKEL (reference sequence). The CDR3 contains 14 residues. Trimming pared 2 bases from V and 2 bases from J, leaving 6 bases between. The CDR3 bases are TGTGCCAGCAGCCAATGGGCCAACACCGGGGAGCTGTTTTTT. This gives the protein CASSQWANTGELFF.

The chain combines TRBV18 with TRBJ2-2; TRBD1 matches at 7 bases. The V segment lost 2 bases and the J segment 2 bases; nucleotides outside the gene matches: 5. The germline gives CDR1 KGHSH, CDR2 LQKENI. The CDR3 sequence is 16 residues long. CDR3 region: CASSPVTGINTGELFF. The CDR3 nucleotides read TGTGCCAGCTCACCAGTGACAGGGATTAACACCGGGGAGCTGTTTTTT.

V is TRBV18 and J is TRBJ1-5; tentative D call: TRBD1 (6 bases). The V end lost 4 bases, the J end lost 11 bases, and 15 bases lay between the germline ends. The germline gives CDR1 KGHSH, CDR2 LQKENI. The CDR3 consists of 13 residues. Here the CDR3 reads CASSLAGGRAQHF. The CDR3 DNA reads as TGTGCCAGCTCACTCGCGGGGGGCCGGGCCCAGCATTTT.

The chain recombines TRBV6-5 with TRBJ1-2; 9 nucleotides line up with TRBD1. This CDR3 spans 14 amino acids. Trimming at V came to 2 bases and at J to 4 bases, leaving 2 bases not matched to a gene. Per the germline V gene, CDR1 is MNHEY and CDR2 is SVGAGI. CDR3 sequence: CASSYRGQGYGYTF. CDR3 DNA: TGTGCCAGCAGTTACCGGGGACAGGGCTATGGCTACACCTTC.

This chain joins TRBV10-2 and TRBJ2-1, with 8 bases that match TRBD1. The CDR3 is made up of 12 amino acids. Losses at the gene ends were 8 bases for V and 6 bases for J; bases not matched to a gene: 3. Germline lookup yields CDR1 WSHSY and CDR2 SAAADI. CDR3 sequence (DNA): TGCGCCAGCCGGGACAGGCTCAATGAGCAGTTCTTC. It codes for CASRDRLNEQFF.

This clone was detected only once. V usage is TRBV5-5 and J usage is TRBJ1-2; 10 bases match TRBD1. The CDR3 extends over 15 amino acids. Per the germline V gene, CDR1 is SGHKS and CDR2 is YYEKEE (reference sequence). The trim removed 0 bases at V and 3 bases at J, leaving 2 bases unmatched. CDR3 coding DNA: TGTGCCAGCAGCTTGGTTGGGACAGGGGACTATGGCTACACCTTC. Translating it yields CASSLVGTGDYGYTF.

The genes are TRBV28 and TRBJ1-1; D remains ambiguous. CDR1 and CDR2 (germline): MDHEN, SYDVKM. The CDR3 covers 13 residues. Trimming stripped 6 bases from V and 9 bases from J, with 17 bases between. In nucleotides, the CDR3 is TGTGCCAGCAGCCTAGGAGGGCGGCTACAAGCTTTCTTT. Encoded protein: CASSLGGRLQAFF. Together with reference TRBV28 and TRBJ1-1, the CDR3 gives the full variable domain: DVKVTQSSRYLVKRTGEKVFLECVQDMDHENMFWYRQDPGLGLRLIYFSYDVKMKEKGDIPEGYSVSREKKERFSLILESASTNQTSMYLCASSLGGRLQAFFGQGTRLTVV.

This clone has only a few counts. This rearrangement joins TRBV28 to TRBJ1-4, with TRBD1 matching 11 bases. Germline values: CDR1 MDHEN, CDR2 SYDVKM. V gave up 5 bases and J gave up 1 base; unmatched junction bases: 3. The CDR3 has 16 residues. In nucleotides, the CDR3 is TGTGCCAGCAGTCCCGGGACAGGGGGAACTAATGAAAAACTGTTTTTT. Translating gives CASSPGTGGTNEKLFF.

The CDR3 protein is CATRIGQPNQPQHF. CDR3 bases: TGTGCCACCAGAATTGGACAGCCCAATCAGCCCCAGCATTTT. This chain connects TRBV15 to TRBJ1-5, with D possibly being TRBD1 (6 bases). The CDR3 is 14 residues long. In germline, CDR1 is LNHNV, CDR2 YYDKDF (reference sequence). Trimming took off 6 bases at V and 3 bases at J, with 12 bases between the two ends.

The rearrangement joins TRBV10-3 to TRBJ2-1; weak D call: TRBD2 (5 bases). The CDR3 runs 14 residues. The germline V gene encodes CDR1 ENHRY and CDR2 SYGVKD. As DNA, the CDR3 is TGTGGGTCTGAGGTGGTTAGGGAGAGTAATGAGCAGTTCTTC. Translation: CGSEVVRESNEQFF.